This T cell receptor (beta chain) was found in a study of control samples from healthy donors and cancer patients (dated by TCRdb to 2019 to 2021). Libraries were prepared through the immunoSEQ multiplex PCR assay. What TCRdb holds here is the immuneACCESS table cut down to in-frame rearrangements. Part of the clones is not present; checked against another copy, under half of the missing clones reflect an unresolved V gene, and the others are unexplained. The sample contains fewer than 60,000 clones, approximately 89% of them found a single time. Roughly 12% of the sample goes to the ten largest clones. Points on this clone: Its antigen is currently not known. Base qualities are not recorded, but no much larger clone differs from it by a single base.

The specimen was PBMCs. This clonotype originated in a woman aged 60-75 years with lung cancer.

The CDR3 region: CASSLVGDANTGELFF. At the DNA level, the sequence is TGCGCCAGCAGCTTGGTAGGAGACGCGAACACCGGGGAGCTGTTTTTT. The V gene is TRBV5-1 and the J gene is TRBJ2-2; the D gene lacks a confident call. CDR1 and CDR2 are read off the germline V gene as SGHRS and YFSETQ. Cut back by 0 bases and 0 bases, the V and J ends lie 9 bases apart. Spanning cysteine to phenylalanine, the CDR3 consists of 16 amino acids. The read is trimmed to its CDR3 DNA, 48 bases read in frame from base 1.